A single TCR beta chain is shown here with its context. Its antigen remains unidentified. The data originate from a study of cytomegalovirus exposure and HLA in healthy donors. Study-level findings and limits: HLA alleles showed associations with 16,951 TCR beta sequences in a later analysis, at a 0.05 false discovery rate. Of the V segments, some could not be distinguished, including TRBV6-2 and TRBV6-3, and were excluded.

The CDR3 sequence is 13 residues long. The germline gives CDR1 SGHRS, CDR2 YFSETQ. V lost 0 bases to trimming and J lost 5 bases, with 9 bases between them. PCR employed 60 Vbeta and 13 Jbeta primers. Method: immunoSEQ multiplex PCR; TCRdb's copy keeps in-frame clones and lacks some. The sample has about 160,000 clones; less than 90% are singletons. It was healthy bone marrow donors who served as donors. The V call is TRBV5-1, the J call TRBJ2-7, with a tentative D call TRBD2 (5 bases). Input material: PBMCs. This sequence originates from a woman between 18 and 29 years old in good health and CMV-seronegative. CDR3 nucleotide sequence: TGCGCCAGCAGCTTGGACGTGGAGGACGAGCAGTACTTC. This encodes CASSLDVEDEQYF. Supplemented by reference TRBV5-1 and TRBJ2-7, the full variable domain reads KAGVTQTPRYLIKTRGQQVTLSCSPISGHRSVSWYQQTPGQGLQFLFEYFSETQRNKGNFPGRFSGRQFSNSRSEMNVSTLELGDSALYLCASSLDVEDEQYFGPGTRLTVT.